Listed here is a single TCR beta chain. These data are taken from a study of blood T cell repertoires in COVID-19. Background on the study: The samples span acute and convalescent COVID-19 from the United States, Italy and Spain. The cDNA or gDNA used as material had been derived from T cells, B-cell-depleted T cells, or PBMCs.

The Seattle patients, enrolled during active infection, were followed longitudinally. In the source study's methods: Reference gene primer amplification gave estimated nucleated cell counts. Clones were sequenced by immunoSEQ multiplex PCR, and TCRdb holds only the in-frame ones, with some missing. V and J calls and clone size are as listed in that table; D and trimming were resolved from the DNA. The sample consists of about 320,000 clones, approximately 88% of them appearing once. Germline V gene sequence: CDR1 SGHRS, CDR2 YFSETQ. Trimming removed 7 bases from V and 0 bases from J; junction bases left unmatched: 7. The CDR3 consists of 15 residues.

The chain is built from TRBV5-1 and TRBJ1-3; 7 nucleotides line up with TRBD1. This TCR was recovered from a woman in her thirties with COVID-19, enrolled during active disease. Sequencing used peripheral blood. Here the CDR3 reads CASRMTGFSGNTIYF. CDR3 sequence (DNA): TGCGCCAGCCGAATGACAGGGTTCTCTGGAAACACCATATATTTT. The full variable domain, with the rest looked up from reference TRBV5-1 and TRBJ1-3, is KAGVTQTPRYLIKTRGQQVTLSCSPISGHRSVSWYQQTPGQGLQFLFEYFSETQRNKGNFPGRFSGRQFSNSRSEMNVSTLELGDSALYLCASRMTGFSGNTIYFGEGSWLTVV.